The TCR beta chain described here comes from a study of shared clonotypes between healthy human individuals. The assay was immunoSEQ multiplex PCR, and TCRdb's table has in-frame clones only and misses some. Of 950,000 to 1,100,000 clones in the sample, more than 75% were seen once. This clone was seen once. The antigen is undetermined. Broader study findings: In having few donors, the study represented limited genetic and exposure-history diversity. For sorted subsets, rarefaction showed incomplete sequencing despite large depth. Naive subsets usually exceeded memory subsets in estimated richness. A reduction in generation probabilities was seen for non-shared clonotypes relative to those shared by all four donors.

CDR1 MNHEY and CDR2 SMNVEV come from the germline V gene (reference sequence). CDR3 length: 15 residues. The V end was cut by 5 bases, the J end by 0 bases, with 14 bases between. The sequence was collected from a man younger than 30 in good health. Some clones in this sample may be carry-over from other donors' samples. The gene calls are TRBV27 and TRBJ2-7, with D possibly TRBD2 on 5 matching bases. The sample consisted of memory CD4+ T cells from PBMCs. Stated subset: CD45RA-negative fraction. CDR3: CASSASSKSSYEQYF. The CDR3, as DNA: TGTGCCAGCAGTGCTAGCAGCAAAAGCTCCTACGAGCAGTACTTC.